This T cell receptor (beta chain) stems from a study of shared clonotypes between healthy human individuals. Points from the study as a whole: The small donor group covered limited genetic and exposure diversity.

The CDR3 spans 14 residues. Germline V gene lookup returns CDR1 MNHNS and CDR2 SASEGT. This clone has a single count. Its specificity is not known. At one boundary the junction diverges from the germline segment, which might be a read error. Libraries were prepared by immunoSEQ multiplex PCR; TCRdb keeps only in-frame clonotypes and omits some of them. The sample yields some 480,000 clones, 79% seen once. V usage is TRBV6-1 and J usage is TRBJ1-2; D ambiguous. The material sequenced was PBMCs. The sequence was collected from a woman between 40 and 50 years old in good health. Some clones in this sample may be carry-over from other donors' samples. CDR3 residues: CASSEDLGLGGYAF. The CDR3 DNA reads TGTGCCAGCAGTGAAGATTTGGGTCTTGGCGGGTATGCCTTC.